In its sample, the clone carrying this TCR beta chain was seen a few times. Germline trimming cut 5 bases from V and 0 bases from J; bases unmatched to any gene: 4. CDR1 is SGHVS and CDR2 is FQNEAQ in the germline V gene. This CDR3 is built from 16 residues. These data come from a study of blood T cell repertoires in COVID-19. Study at large: T cells, B-cell-depleted T cells, or PBMCs provided the cDNA or gDNA that served as material.

Authors' processing steps: Reference gene primer amplification yielded estimated nucleated cell counts. Method: immunoSEQ multiplex PCR; TCRdb's copy keeps in-frame clones and lacks some. The V and J calls and clone size are taken from that table; D and trimming were inferred from the DNA. Seen here are roughly 380,000 clones, approximately 77% observed once, and the top ten hold 1.1%. The source material was peripheral blood. The chain joins TRBV7-8 to TRBJ1-6; TRBD1 agrees at 7 bases. The TCR sequence derives from a human donor with acute or convalescent COVID-19. The donor label of this sample is uncertain. CDR3 amino acids: CASSDRAGSYNSPLHF. The CDR3 nucleotides read TGTGCCAGCAGCGACAGGGCGGGCTCCTATAATTCACCCCTCCACTTT.